There are many counts of the clone carrying this TCR beta chain. Antigen: not known. Then a second PCR, running roughly 7 to 11 cycles, was carried out with a sample-barcoded 5' primer and a J-beta primer mix. Via MiXCR, TCRdb re-called the 5' RACE reads, giving one row per CDR3 protein. Among 1.4 million or so distinct CDR3 sequences listed, 42% were seen once. The data belong to a study of blood T cells in healthy people across ages. Study-wide results and limits: Calculation of diversity from one million T cells yielded estimates considered to be underestimates.

Trimming took off 3 bases at V and 1 base at J, with 13 bases between the two ends. The CDR3 sequence is 17 residues long. Looked up from germline, CDR1 is MNHEY and CDR2 is SMNVEV (reference sequence). The chain joins TRBV27 to TRBJ2-6; possible D gene TRBD1, 5 bases. Sequencing was carried out using blood. This TCR derives from a woman aged 18-35 years in good health. The CDR3 loop is CASSLGQGLSGANVLTF. In nucleotides, the CDR3 is TGTGCCAGCAGTTTGGGGCAGGGCCTATCTGGGGCCAACGTCCTGACTTTC.